This TCR beta chain comes out of a study of T cell responses to AZD1222 COVID-19 vaccine. From germline, CDR1 is SGDLS and CDR2 YYNGEE. The CDR3 covers 14 residues. Trimming took off 3 bases at V and 0 bases at J, with 7 bases between the two ends. Study results and limitations: Only a handful of AZD1222 recipients tested seropositive at baseline. Reports indicate that nearly half of spike-specific TCRs are directed at unmutated variant regions.

The method was immunoSEQ multiplex PCR; TCRdb's version includes in-frame clones alone and lacks a portion of them. The table has about 120,000 clones, about 89% seen once. On this clone: The antigen is undetermined.

V gene TRBV9 combines with J gene TRBJ2-1; D gene uncertain. The specimen was peripheral blood, collected on day 0 of AZD1222 vaccination. This clonotype was sampled from an adult in good health. CDR3 in amino acids: CASSEVGSYNEQFF. CDR3 DNA sequence: TGTGCCAGCAGCGAGGTGGGCTCCTACAATGAGCAGTTCTTC.